The 27 T cell receptor beta chains in this list originate from one sample, sequenced in a study of PD-L1 blockade in urothelial cancer. Time point denoted: pretreatment peripheral blood. TCRdb's table, derived via immunoSEQ multiplex PCR, lists solely in-frame clones and lacks some. Of tens of thousands of clones listed, approximately 80% are singletons. Sequencing used PBMCs, obtained around atezolizumab (anti-PD-L1) treatment. The receptors derive from a man aged 60-69 years with urothelial cancer.

CDR3: CASSLEAIGTGGTDTQYF. Here the CDR3 DNA reads TGCGCCAGCAGCTTGGAAGCTATCGGGACAGGGGGCACAGATACGCAGTATTTT. The chain uses TRBV5-1 and TRBJ2-3; TRBD1 matches 10 bases. Germline CDR1 SGHRS, CDR2 YFSETQ. V was pared by 0 bases and J by 1 base, with 8 bases of the junction left unmatched. The CDR3 has 18 amino acids.

This clone was counted only a few times. The J gene is TRBJ1-4, the V gene TRBV5-6, with a weak D call TRBD1 (5 bases). Germline V gene sequence: CDR1 SGHDT, CDR2 YYEEEE. V was clipped by 2 bases and J by 7 bases, with 15 bases between them. CDR3 length: 15 amino acids. CDR3 in amino acids: CASSFTGDGREKLFF. CDR3 bases: TGTGCCAGCAGCTTTACGGGGGATGGTCGTGAAAAACTGTTTTTT.

The V and J genes are TRBV10-3 and TRBJ1-4; D remains unclear. Germline CDR1 reads ENHRY; CDR2 reads SYGVKD. Trimming left V 3 bases short and J 8 bases short, with 7 bases between. The CDR3 is 12 residues long. CDR3 nucleotide sequence: TGTGCCATCAGTGATGCCGGGGAAAAACTGTTTTTT. It encodes CAISDAGEKLFF.

The V call is TRBV5-4, the J call TRBJ1-2; D unclear. The germline V and J ends were trimmed by 0 bases and 5 bases, with 8 bases remaining between them. Germline V gene lookup returns CDR1 SGHNT and CDR2 YYREEE (reference sequence). This CDR3 is built from 13 residues. The CDR3 protein is CASSLERAYGYTF. The DNA of the CDR3 is TGTGCCAGCAGCTTGGAGAGGGCGTATGGCTACACCTTC.

This clone was seen a few times. This chain uses TRBV7-2 with TRBJ2-2; 12 bases are a match to TRBD2. There are 17 residues in the CDR3. Looked up from germline, CDR1 is SGHTA and CDR2 is FQGNSA. V trimming: 2 bases; J trimming: 5 bases; junction bases outside the gene matches: 6. CDR3 bases: TGTGCCAGCAGCTTATCTAGCGGGGGGGCCGGGACCGGGGAGCTGTTTTTT. This codes for CASSLSSGGAGTGELFF.

The chain couples TRBV4-1 to TRBJ1-4; tentatively, D is TRBD1 (6 bases). In germline, CDR1 is MGHRA, CDR2 YSYEKL. This CDR3 is built from 15 residues. Trimming shortened V by 0 bases and J by 8 bases, and 13 bases separated the two germline ends. The CDR3 DNA is TGCGCCAGCAGCCAAGATCGGGGGGCGAACGAAAAACTGTTTTTT. This translates into CASSQDRGANEKLFF.

V and J are TRBV19 and TRBJ2-7; 9 bases are shared with TRBD1. With V trimmed by 3 bases and J by 2 bases, 2 bases remained unmatched. Germline values: CDR1 LNHDA, CDR2 SQIVND (reference sequence). This CDR3 region has 14 residues. The CDR3 region is CASSMTGGTYEQYF. The CDR3 bases are TGTGCCAGTAGTATGACAGGGGGTACCTACGAGCAGTACTTC.

The CDR3 sequence is CASSSSTGENTEAFF. The CDR3 region has the DNA TGCGCCAGCAGCTCCTCAACTGGAGAGAACACTGAAGCTTTCTTT. The rearrangement links TRBV5-1 to TRBJ1-1; D not resolved. Trimming left V 3 bases short and J 1 base short, with 13 bases between. The germline gives CDR1 SGHRS, CDR2 YFSETQ. This CDR3 is built from 15 residues.

The chain recombines TRBV2 with TRBJ2-7; 7 bases fit TRBD1. The germline CDR1 and CDR2 sequences are SNHLY and FYNNEI. This CDR3 region has 18 residues. V shed 4 bases, J shed 1 base, and the junction held 16 bases outside the gene matches. The CDR3, as DNA: TGTGCCAGCAGTGCGGCCCTATCATTAGGGGGCGAGTCCTACGAGCAGTACTTC. It codes for CASSAALSLGGESYEQYF.

The chain is built from TRBV5-4 and TRBJ2-6; the match to TRBD1 covers 10 bases. The CDR3 sequence is 18 residues long. Per the germline V gene, CDR1 is SGHNT and CDR2 is YYREEE (reference sequence). V dropped 4 bases and J dropped 0; count of bases not matched to a gene: 7. Here the CDR3 reads CASSRWTGGGSGANVLTF. The CDR3 nucleotides are TGTGCCAGCAGCCGCTGGACAGGGGGAGGCTCTGGGGCCAACGTCCTGACTTTC.

The chain uses TRBV7-8 and TRBJ2-7, with D unclear. This CDR3 spans 13 amino acids. The germline CDR1 and CDR2 sequences are SGHVS and FQNEAQ. V was shortened by 5 bases and J by 3 bases, with 11 bases between the two germline ends. The CDR3, as DNA: TGTGCCAGCAGCACCCGGGTCTACTACGAGCAGTACTTC. Translation: CASSTRVYYEQYF.

The chain couples TRBV19 to TRBJ2-2; 7 bases are shared with TRBD1. The CDR3 runs to 14 residues. Germline-derived CDR1 and CDR2 are LNHDA and SQIVND (reference sequence). With 6 bases clipped from V and 7 bases from J, the junction kept 8 bases outside the gene matches. The CDR3, as DNA: TGTGCCAGTAGCCTCGAACAGGGGATCGGGGAGCTGTTTTTT. The encoded protein is CASSLEQGIGELFF. The full variable domain, its missing parts supplied by reference TRBV19 and TRBJ2-2, is DGGITQSPKYLFRKEGQNVTLSCEQNLNHDAMYWYRQDPGQGLRLIYYSQIVNDFQKGDIAEGYSVSREKKESFPLTVTSAQKNPTAFYLCASSLEQGIGELFFGEGSRLTVL.

The chain is built from TRBV7-8 and TRBJ2-7, with 7 bases identical to TRBD2. Germline V gene lookup returns CDR1 SGHVS and CDR2 FQNEAQ. The trim removed 3 bases at V and 4 bases at J, leaving 3 bases unmatched. The CDR3 extends over 13 amino acids. CDR3 residues: CASSLSGVYEQYF. CDR3 nucleotide sequence: TGTGCCAGCAGCTTGAGCGGGGTTTACGAGCAGTACTTC. The variable domain in full, with the rest retrieved from reference TRBV7-8 and TRBJ2-7, is GAGVSQSPRYKVAKRGQDVALRCDPISGHVSLFWYQQALGQGPEFLTYFQNEAQLDKSGLPSDRFFAERPEGSVSTLKIQRTQQEDSAVYLCASSLSGVYEQYFGPGTRLTVT.

This clone was seen a handful of times. The chain uses TRBV18 and TRBJ2-1, with 11 bases identical to TRBD1. CDR1 and CDR2 (germline): KGHSH, LQKENI. The CDR3 length is 16 residues. V was pared by 5 bases and J by 4 bases, with 7 bases of the junction left unmatched. CDR3 sequence (DNA): TGTGCCAGCTCAGCAACGGGACAGGGGGTTTACAATGAGCAGTTCTTC. Translated: CASSATGQGVYNEQFF.

The genes are TRBV29-1 and TRBJ2-7, with 10 bases matching TRBD2. Germline CDR1 is SQVTM and CDR2 is ANQGSEA. The CDR3 loop spans 14 amino acids. J lost 9 bases, V lost 0 bases, and 8 bases had no gene match. The CDR3 DNA reads as TGCAGCGTTGAAGATCTGGCTAGCGGGGGCTTGCAGTACTTC. It specifies CSVEDLASGGLQYF.

This chain links TRBV6-1 with TRBJ1-5, with TRBD1 identical over 8 bases. Per the germline V gene, CDR1 is MNHNS and CDR2 is SASEGT. J was trimmed by 5 bases and V by 8 bases; bases with no gene match: 5. CDR3 size: 13 residues. The CDR3 coding sequence is TGTGCCAGCCAGACAGGGGACGATCAGCCCCAGCATTTT. Its translation is CASQTGDDQPQHF.

This chain connects TRBV7-3 to TRBJ2-1; a weak D match, TRBD1 (7 bases). CDR1 is SGHTA, CDR2 FQGTGA, per germline. Between the trimmed V and J ends, which lost 1 base and 9 bases, there was a span of 13 bases. CDR3 length: 14 residues. This CDR3 reads CASSLRGQGGEQFF. The CDR3 region has the DNA TGTGCCAGCAGCTTAAGGGGTCAGGGGGGTGAGCAGTTCTTC.

The chain carries TRBV27 and TRBJ2-7; 10 bases map to TRBD1. CDR1 and CDR2 (germline): MNHEY, SMNVEV (reference sequence). Trimming at V came to 5 bases and at J to 3 bases, leaving 4 bases not matched to a gene. The CDR3 consists of 14 residues. The CDR3 nucleotides read TGTGCCAGCAGTGACAGGGACAGGGGCTACGAGCAGTACTTC. This translates into CASSDRDRGYEQYF.

The gene calls are TRBV27 and TRBJ1-1, with D hard to call. This CDR3 has 16 amino acids. Germline V gene data show CDR1 as MNHEY and CDR2 as SMNVEV (reference sequence). V was shortened by 0 bases and J by 0 bases, with 11 bases between the two germline ends. The CDR3 DNA follows: TGTGCCAGCAGTTTATCGATTTACAGATTGAACACTGAAGCTTTCTTT. This encodes CASSLSIYRLNTEAFF.

V gene TRBV6-1 combines with J gene TRBJ1-5; maybe TRBD1 (6 bases). Deletions cut 7 bases from V and 4 bases from J, with 8 bases between. Germline CDR1 and CDR2: MNHNS and SASEGT. The CDR3 covers 12 residues. The CDR3: CASNTGNQPQHF. DNA of the CDR3: TGTGCCAGCAATACAGGGAATCAGCCCCAGCATTTT.

This clone is classed as large. V gene TRBV13 combines with J gene TRBJ2-1; 7 bases are a match to TRBD2. Germline V lookup: CDR1 PRHDT, CDR2 FYEKMQ (reference sequence). The CDR3 sequence is 14 residues long. With V trimmed by 1 base and J by 5 bases, 2 bases remained unmatched. The CDR3 protein is CASSLEGGDNEQFF. The CDR3, as DNA: TGTGCCAGCAGCTTAGAGGGAGGGGACAATGAGCAGTTCTTC.

The rearrangement links TRBV7-8 to TRBJ2-7; 12 bases line up with TRBD1. This CDR3 region has 19 residues. Germline V gene lookup returns CDR1 SGHVS and CDR2 FQNEAQ. The V and J ends lost 3 bases and 2 bases, in that order; junction bases with no gene match: 14. The CDR3 is CASSFSGTGGLGSPYEQYF. CDR3 nucleotide sequence: TGTGCCAGCAGCTTCTCCGGGACAGGGGGCTTAGGCTCCCCCTACGAGCAGTACTTC.

This chain links TRBV28 with TRBJ2-4, with TRBD1 matching over 8 bases. V gave up 6 bases and J gave up 0 bases; unmatched junction bases: 10. CDR1 is MDHEN, CDR2 SYDVKM, per germline. The CDR3 has 17 amino acids. The CDR3 spells CASRGPGTGLAKNIQYF. The CDR3 DNA reads TGTGCCAGCAGGGGTCCCGGGACAGGTTTAGCCAAAAACATTCAGTACTTC.

The chain is built from TRBV10-1 and TRBJ2-7, with 10 bases lining up with TRBD1. The CDR3 consists of 16 residues. Germline V gene data show CDR1 as WNHNN and CDR2 as SYGVQD (reference sequence). V lost 0 bases and J lost 5; bases outside the gene matches: 7. CDR3 amino acids: CASSESRGTGDDEQYF. The DNA for the CDR3 is TGCGCCAGCAGTGAGTCGAGGGGGACAGGGGATGACGAGCAGTACTTC.

This chain joins TRBV6-1 and TRBJ2-2; TRBD1 agrees at 9 bases. J lost 3 bases, V lost 6 bases, and 5 bases had no gene match. The CDR3 spans 15 residues. Germline loops: CDR1 MNHNS, CDR2 SASEGT. CDR3 loop: CASSGQGRDTGELFF. The CDR3 DNA is TGTGCCAGCAGCGGACAGGGGAGGGACACCGGGGAGCTGTTTTTT.

The chain carries TRBV10-3 and TRBJ2-6; 11 bases fit TRBD1. Germline CDR1 ENHRY, CDR2 SYGVKD. V was pared by 6 bases and J by 2 bases, with 9 bases of the junction left unmatched. This CDR3 is 18 amino acids long. CDR3 loop: CAIRDGTGGWAGANVLTF. DNA of the CDR3: TGTGCCATCAGGGACGGGACAGGGGGTTGGGCTGGGGCCAACGTCCTGACTTTC.

The genes are TRBV5-1 and TRBJ2-7, with D perhaps TRBD2 (6 bases). The ends were cut back, 3 bases at V and 5 bases at J, with 18 bases in the middle. This CDR3 has 15 residues. Looked up from germline, CDR1 is SGHRS and CDR2 is YFSETQ. As DNA, the CDR3 is TGCGCCAGCAGCTCGCGGGACCCTCGGGTTAACGAGCAGTACTTC. Amino acids: CASSSRDPRVNEQYF.